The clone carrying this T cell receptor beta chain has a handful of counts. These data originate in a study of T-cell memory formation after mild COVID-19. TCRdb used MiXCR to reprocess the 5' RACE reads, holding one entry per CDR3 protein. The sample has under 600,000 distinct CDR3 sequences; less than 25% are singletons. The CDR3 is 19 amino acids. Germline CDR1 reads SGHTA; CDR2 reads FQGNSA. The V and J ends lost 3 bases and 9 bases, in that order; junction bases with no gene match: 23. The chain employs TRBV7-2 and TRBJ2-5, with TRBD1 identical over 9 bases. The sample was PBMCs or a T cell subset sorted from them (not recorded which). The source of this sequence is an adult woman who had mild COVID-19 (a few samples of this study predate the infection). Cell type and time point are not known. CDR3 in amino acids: CASSFSYSGTGTSTGAQYF. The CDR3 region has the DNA TGTGCCAGCAGCTTTAGCTATTCCGGGACAGGGACCAGTACGGGGGCCCAGTACTTC. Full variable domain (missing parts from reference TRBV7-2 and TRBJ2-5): GAGVSQSPSNKVTEKGKDVELRCDPISGHTALYWYRQSLGQGLEFLIYFQGNSAPDKSGLPSDRFSAERTGGSVSTLTIQRTQQEDSAVYLCASSFSYSGTGTSTGAQYFGPGTRLLVL.